This TCR beta chain derives from a study of blood T cell repertoires in COVID-19 (dated by TCRdb to 2018 to 2021). The study in broad terms: Samples covering the acute and convalescent phases of COVID-19 were provided by collaborators in the United States, Italy and Spain. The material from the prospective study consisted of cDNA or gDNA derived from T cells, B-cell-depleted T cells, or PBMCs. Subjects who had been exposed to COVID-19, were actively infected with it, or had recovered from it provided the deeply sampled blood TCRbeta repertoires that made up the dataset. The repertoires were released in a freely available public database meant as a resource for research on the immune response to SARS-CoV-2. Samples were obtained from the ongoing ImmuneRACE study (first 160 participants) and from over 1,000 subjects provided by 6 global collaborators. Sample metadata almost always included a de-identified subject ID, COVID-19 status, age in years and sex. Where available, HLA class I and class II types were taken from metadata supplied by the sample provider and were not determined by assay-based typing. Paper-wide results and their limitations: The quantity of clinical and demographic metadata differed by source and by participant and was supplied without curation.

The CDR3 runs 16 amino acids, cysteine and phenylalanine included. Here the CDR3 DNA is all that survives: 48 bases in frame from base 1. V trim: 2 bases; J trim: 5 bases; unmatched bases: 8. The germline V gene encodes CDR1 MNHEY and CDR2 SVGEGT. The immunoSEQ Assay, a bias-controlled multiplex PCR, was used to amplify TCRbeta CDR3 regions from genomic DNA. Processing in the source paper ran as follows. Within the assay, amplification of reference gene primers was used to estimate how many nucleated cells each sample contained. Sequence reads were collapsed and filtered to measure the absolute abundance of every unique TCRbeta CDR3 rearrangement. For each sample, productive Simpson clonality was calculated as the square root of Simpson's diversity index over productive rearrangements. Not all clones reach the TCRdb copy of this immuneACCESS table, which keeps in-frame sequences only. Checked studies attribute under half of the gap to unresolved V genes and leave the rest unexplained. The DNA gave D and trimming, while V, J and clone size come from that table. Present in this sample are over 250,000 clones, about 92% of which were seen just once. The ten largest clones represent roughly 2.5% of the sample.

Note on this clone: The antigen this receptor binds is unknown. Base quality data are lacking; no much larger clone is found one base away.

Participants in the prospective study were aged roughly 18 to 100 years, lived in 20 to 25 United States geographic areas, and enrolled through a virtual design. In the prospective study, cohorts were assigned on the basis of participant-reported clinical history obtained from a screening survey and a study questionnaire. ImmuneRACE Cohort 3 recovered participants were defined by two consecutive negative NP/OP PCR tests, healthcare professional clearance, or symptom resolution. In the prospective study, whole blood, serum and a nasopharyngeal or oropharyngeal swab were collected from each participant by mobile phlebotomists. Additional blood draws and questionnaires over an approximately 2-month period could optionally be provided by prospective study participants. Before DNA extraction, prospective study blood samples were shipped either frozen or at room temperature.

The sequence derives from a man in his sixties who had recovered from COVID-19. The chain is assembled from TRBV6-2 or TRBV6-3 and TRBJ2-2; 7 bases in between match TRBD2. Input material: PBMCs or T cells enriched from blood (not recorded which). At the DNA level, the sequence is TGTGCCAGCAGTTACCTGGGGCGCGGGAGAACCGGGGAGCTGTTTTTT. It translates as CASSYLGRGRTGELFF.